Described below is a single TCR beta chain sequence and its context. Its antigen is unknown. A read error may account for a junction end that differs from germline. The data belong to a study of post-analysis software for immune sequencing data. Across the whole study: The disease courses covered relapsing-remitting, secondary progressive and progressive-relapsing multiple sclerosis.

The study's findings and limits: Samples prepared in the same batch strongly co-clustered by F measure. Relative to controls, patients with multiple sclerosis showed significantly lower normalized Chao1 diversity. Compared with controls, patients had more of 4 to 6 TRBV segments, including TRBV5-6, TRBV5-1 and TRBV20-1.

TCR beta cDNA libraries had unique molecular identifiers. Between roughly 1 and 11 million T cells gave rise to roughly 0.5 million cDNA molecules. TCRdb re-derived calls from the PCR reads in MiXCR, one entry per CDR3 protein. The sample lists fewer than 900,000 distinct CDR3 sequences; around 46% were seen once. CDR1 MDHEN and CDR2 SYDVKM come from the germline V gene. CDR3 length equals 15 residues. V gene TRBV28 combines with J gene TRBJ2-1; D may be TRBD2 (5 bases). This sequence was found in a girl aged 10 to 17 with multiple sclerosis. Sequenced material: blood. The CDR3 DNA follows: TGCGCCAGCAGTCCGCTAGCTGTAGGTTACAATGAGCAGTTCTTC. Translating it yields CASSPLAVGYNEQFF.